This T cell receptor (beta chain) is from a study of blood T cell repertoires in COVID-19 (dated by TCRdb to 2018 to 2021). For the study in its entirety: Samples from collaborators originated in the United States, Italy and Spain and spanned both the acute and convalescent phases of COVID-19. Nearly every sample came with metadata listing a de-identified subject ID, COVID-19 status, age in years and sex. Where HLA class I and class II types were available, the types were taken from metadata supplied by the sample provider, not from assay-based typing. The prospective study material was composed of cDNA or gDNA derived from T cells, B-cell-depleted T cells, or PBMCs. The repertoires were made available in a free public database intended to serve as a resource for research on the immune response to SARS-CoV-2. Samples were obtained from the ongoing ImmuneRACE study (first 160 participants) and from 1,254 subjects provided by 6 global collaborators. Subjects who had been exposed to COVID-19, were actively infected with it, or had recovered from it provided the deeply sampled blood TCRbeta repertoires that made up the dataset. Broad study findings and their caveats: Clinical and demographic metadata were provided uncurated, with the amount varying by source and participant.

The immunoSEQ Assay, a bias-controlled multiplex PCR, was used to amplify TCRbeta CDR3 regions from genomic DNA. The paper's data handling went like this. Nucleated cell counts per sample were estimated from amplification of reference gene primers within the assay. To quantify the absolute abundance of each unique TCRbeta CDR3 rearrangement, sequence reads were collapsed and filtered. For each sample, productive Simpson clonality was calculated by taking the square root of Simpson's diversity index across productive rearrangements. As stored in TCRdb, this immuneACCESS dataset retains in-frame rearrangements with V and J assigned. A fraction of the clones does not appear; measured against another copy, unresolved V genes explain less than half of the discrepancy, and the remainder lacks a known reason. The V and J calls and clone size come from that table; D and trimming were worked out from the DNA. The sample records 200,000 to 250,000 clones, about 88% of which are singletons. 2% to 2.5% of the sample comes from the top ten.

On this clone: Its antigen remains undetermined. It has no much larger one-base neighbor in the sample; base qualities were not kept.

CDR1 and CDR2 (SGHRS, YFSETQ) derive from the germline V gene. For this chain, trimming is 0 bases at the V end and 8 bases at the J end, and the number of junction bases without a gene match is 4. Reading from cysteine to phenylalanine, the CDR3 counts 14 amino acids. This entry keeps only the CDR3 DNA: 42 bases, framed from base 1. A second Seattle source provided samples from volunteer blood donors who had recovered from COVID-19. Collaborating institutions collected whole blood in K2EDTA tubes following their own protocols. Collaborator samples were shipped for TCRbeta analysis as frozen whole blood, isolated PBMCs, or DNA extracted from either sample type.

Sequenced material: peripheral blood. The chain couples TRBV5-1 to TRBJ1-4; 7 bases in between match TRBD1. The clonotype comes from a middle-aged woman who had recovered from COVID-19. The CDR3 is CASSLDRGGEKLFF. In nucleotide form, the sequence is TGCGCCAGCAGCTTGGACAGGGGAGGCGAAAAACTGTTTTTT.